The clone carrying this T cell receptor beta chain was counted ten times or more. Its antigen is currently unknown. This sample is part of a study of metastatic and nonmetastatic thyroid tumors. Looking at the study overall: Repertoires from malignant and benign thyroid patients were compared across blood and tumor or nodule tissue.

All patients were treatment-naive before thyroid surgery. The V end lost 7 bases, the J end lost 2 bases, and 7 bases lay between the germline ends. Germline lookup yields CDR1 SGHKS and CDR2 YYEKEE (reference sequence). The CDR3 has 12 amino acids. Study observations and caveats: The reported finding was significantly higher TCR beta diversity in malignant thyroid tumors relative to benign nodules, in blood and tumor.

TCRdb re-called the PCR reads with MiXCR. This table holds some 12,000 clones, over 25% found once. The specimen sequenced was tumor tissue. The clonotype comes from a female donor with papillary thyroid cancer or a benign thyroid nodule (not recorded which). Some clones in this sample may be carry-over from other donors' samples. The chain is built from TRBV5-5 and TRBJ2-1; D is unresolved. CDR3: CASYSAYNEQFF. For the CDR3, the DNA is TGTGCCAGCTATAGTGCCTACAATGAGCAGTTCTTC.